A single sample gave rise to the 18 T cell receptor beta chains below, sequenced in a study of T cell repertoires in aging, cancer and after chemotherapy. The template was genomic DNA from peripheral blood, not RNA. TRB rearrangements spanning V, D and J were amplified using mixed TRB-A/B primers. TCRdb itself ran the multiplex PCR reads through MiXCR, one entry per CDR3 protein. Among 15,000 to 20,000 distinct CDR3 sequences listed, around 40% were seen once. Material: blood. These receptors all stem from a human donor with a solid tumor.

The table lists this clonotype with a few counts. In nucleotides, the CDR3 is TGTGCCAGTAGTCCCCCGGGACTAGCGGACAGTCCCACAGATACGCAGTATTTT. This gives the protein CASSPPGLADSPTDTQYF. The chain employs TRBV19 and TRBJ2-3, with 11 nucleotides matching TRBD2. There are 18 residues in the CDR3. The germline CDR1 and CDR2 sequences are LNHDA and SQIVND (reference sequence). The trim removed 5 bases at V and 2 bases at J, leaving 12 bases unmatched.

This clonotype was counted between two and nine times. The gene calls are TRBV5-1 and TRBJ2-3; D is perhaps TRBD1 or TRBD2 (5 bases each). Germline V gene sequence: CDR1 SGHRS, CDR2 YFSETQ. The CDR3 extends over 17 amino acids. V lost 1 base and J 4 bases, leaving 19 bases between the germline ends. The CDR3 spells CASSLFRGRRAPDTQYF. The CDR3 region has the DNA TGCGCCAGCAGCTTGTTTAGGGGCCGGCGGGCTCCAGATACGCAGTATTTT.

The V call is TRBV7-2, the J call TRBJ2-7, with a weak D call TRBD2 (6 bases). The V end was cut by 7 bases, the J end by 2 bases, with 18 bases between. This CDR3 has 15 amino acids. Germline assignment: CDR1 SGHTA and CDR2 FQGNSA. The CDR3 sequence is CASTRLGGSPYEQYF. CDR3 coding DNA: TGTGCCAGCACCCGACTGGGGGGATCTCCCTACGAGCAGTACTTC.

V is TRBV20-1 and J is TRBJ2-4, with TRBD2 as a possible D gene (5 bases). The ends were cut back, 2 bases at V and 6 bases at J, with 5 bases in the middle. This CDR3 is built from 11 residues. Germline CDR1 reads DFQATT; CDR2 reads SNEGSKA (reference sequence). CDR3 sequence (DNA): TGCAGTGCTAGACTAGCAAACATTCAGTACTTC. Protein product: CSARLANIQYF.

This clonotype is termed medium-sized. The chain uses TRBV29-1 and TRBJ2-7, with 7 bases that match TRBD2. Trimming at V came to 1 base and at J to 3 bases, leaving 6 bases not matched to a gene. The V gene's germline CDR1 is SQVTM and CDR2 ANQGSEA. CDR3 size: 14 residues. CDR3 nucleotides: TGCAGCGTTGAAGTAAAGCCTAGCGGCTACGAGCAGTACTTC. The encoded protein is CSVEVKPSGYEQYF.

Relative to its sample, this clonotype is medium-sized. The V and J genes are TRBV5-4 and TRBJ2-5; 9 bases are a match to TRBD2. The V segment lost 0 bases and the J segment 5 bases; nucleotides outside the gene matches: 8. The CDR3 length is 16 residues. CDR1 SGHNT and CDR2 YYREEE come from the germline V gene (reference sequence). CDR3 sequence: CASSLAGGGAGETQYF. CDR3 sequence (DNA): TGTGCCAGCAGCTTGGCTGGCGGGGGGGCAGGGGAGACCCAGTACTTC.

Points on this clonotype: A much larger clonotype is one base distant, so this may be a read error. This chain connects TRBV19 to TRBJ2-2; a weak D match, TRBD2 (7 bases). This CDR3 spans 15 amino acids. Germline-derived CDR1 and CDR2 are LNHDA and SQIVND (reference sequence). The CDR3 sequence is CASSIQGGGTVELFF. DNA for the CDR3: TGTGCCAGTAGTATCCAAGGGGGGGGTACCGTGGAGCTGTTTTTT. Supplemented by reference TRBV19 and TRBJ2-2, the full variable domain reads DGGITQSPKYLFRKEGQNVTLSCEQNLNHDAMYWYRQDPGQGLRLIYYSQIVNDFQKGDIAEGYSVSREKKESFPLTVTSAQKNPTAFYLCASSIQGGGTVELFFGEGSRLTVL.

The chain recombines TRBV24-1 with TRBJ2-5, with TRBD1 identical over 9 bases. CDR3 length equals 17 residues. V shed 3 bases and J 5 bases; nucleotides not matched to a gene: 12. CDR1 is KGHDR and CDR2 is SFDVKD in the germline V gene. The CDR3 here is CATSDPRDRADAETQYF. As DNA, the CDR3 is TGTGCCACCAGTGATCCCCGGGACAGGGCAGACGCGGAGACCCAGTACTTC.

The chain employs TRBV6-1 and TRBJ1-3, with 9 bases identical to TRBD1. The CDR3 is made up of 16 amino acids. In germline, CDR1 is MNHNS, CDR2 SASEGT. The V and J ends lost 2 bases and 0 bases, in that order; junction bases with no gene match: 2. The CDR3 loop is CASSEKGQGSGNTIYF. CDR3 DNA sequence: TGTGCCAGCAGTGAAAAGGGACAGGGCTCTGGAAACACCATATATTTT.

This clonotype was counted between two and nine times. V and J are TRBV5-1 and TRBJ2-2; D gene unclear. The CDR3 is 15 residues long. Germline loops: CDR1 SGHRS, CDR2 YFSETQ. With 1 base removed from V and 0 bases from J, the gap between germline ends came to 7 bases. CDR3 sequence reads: CASSLYGANTGELFF. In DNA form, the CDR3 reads TGCGCCAGCAGCTTGTACGGCGCGAACACCGGGGAGCTGTTTTTT.

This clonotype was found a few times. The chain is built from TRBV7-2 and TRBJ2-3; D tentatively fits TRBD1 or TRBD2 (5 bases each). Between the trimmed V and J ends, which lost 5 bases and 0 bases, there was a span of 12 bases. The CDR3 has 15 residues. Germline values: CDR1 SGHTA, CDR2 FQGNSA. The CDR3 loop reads CASSRRSGSTDTQYF. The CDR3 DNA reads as TGTGCCAGCAGCCGGAGGTCAGGGAGCACAGATACGCAGTATTTT. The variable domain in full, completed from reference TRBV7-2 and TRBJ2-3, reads GAGVSQSPSNKVTEKGKDVELRCDPISGHTALYWYRQSLGQGLEFLIYFQGNSAPDKSGLPSDRFSAERTGGSVSTLTIQRTQQEDSAVYLCASSRRSGSTDTQYFGPGTRLTVL.

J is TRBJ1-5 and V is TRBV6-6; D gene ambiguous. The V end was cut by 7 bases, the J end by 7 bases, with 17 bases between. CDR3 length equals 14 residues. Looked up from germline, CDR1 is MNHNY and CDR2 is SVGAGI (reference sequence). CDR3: CASTIILSGQPQHF. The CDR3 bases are TGTGCCAGCACCATTATCTTGAGTGGCCAGCCCCAGCATTTT.

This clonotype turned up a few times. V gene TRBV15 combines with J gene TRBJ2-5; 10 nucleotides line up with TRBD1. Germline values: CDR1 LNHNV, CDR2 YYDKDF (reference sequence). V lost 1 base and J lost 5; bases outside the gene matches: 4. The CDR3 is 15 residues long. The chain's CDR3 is CATSRGGTGDETQYF. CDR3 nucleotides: TGTGCCACCAGCAGAGGGGGGACAGGGGACGAGACCCAGTACTTC. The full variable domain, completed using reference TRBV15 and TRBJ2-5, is DAMVIQNPRYQVTQFGKPVTLSCSQTLNHNVMYWYQQKSSQAPKLLFHYYDKDFNNEADTPDNFQSRRPNTSFCFLDIRSPGLGDTAMYLCATSRGGTGDETQYFGPGTRLLVL.

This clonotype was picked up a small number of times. The CDR3 region is CASSPSRAYEQYF. DNA for the CDR3: TGTGCCAGCAGCCCCTCCCGGGCCTACGAGCAGTACTTC. The chain links TRBV6-1 to TRBJ2-7; D gene unclear. In germline, CDR1 is MNHNS, CDR2 SASEGT. V was trimmed by 6 bases and J by 2 bases, leaving 11 bases between them. CDR3 length: 13 amino acids.

As DNA, the CDR3 is TGTGCCAGCAGTTACCCCGTGGACAGGGGGGAGACCCAGTACTTC. Protein: CASSYPVDRGETQYF. The chain is built from TRBV6-5 and TRBJ2-5; TRBD1 matches at 10 bases. V shed 2 bases and J 5 bases; nucleotides not matched to a gene: 5. The CDR3 has 15 residues. CDR1 and CDR2 (germline): MNHEY, SVGAGI.

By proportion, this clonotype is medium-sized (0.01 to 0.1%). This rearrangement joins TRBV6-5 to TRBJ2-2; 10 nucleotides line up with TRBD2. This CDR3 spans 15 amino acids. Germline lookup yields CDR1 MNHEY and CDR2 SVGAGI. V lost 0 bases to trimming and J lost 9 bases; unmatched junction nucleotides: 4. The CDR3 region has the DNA TGTGCCAGCAGTTACTCGTCTAGCGGGGGCCGGGAGCTGTTTTTT. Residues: CASSYSSSGGRELFF.

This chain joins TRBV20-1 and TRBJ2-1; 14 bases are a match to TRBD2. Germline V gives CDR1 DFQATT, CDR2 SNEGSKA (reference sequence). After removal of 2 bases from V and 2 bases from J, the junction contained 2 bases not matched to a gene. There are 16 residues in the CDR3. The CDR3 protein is CSARRLAGGTYNEQFF. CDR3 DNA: TGCAGTGCTAGAAGACTAGCGGGAGGGACCTACAATGAGCAGTTCTTC.

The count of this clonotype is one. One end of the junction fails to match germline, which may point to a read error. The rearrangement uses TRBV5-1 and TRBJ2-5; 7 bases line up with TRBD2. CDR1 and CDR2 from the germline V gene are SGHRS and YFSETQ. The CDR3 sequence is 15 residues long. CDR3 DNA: TGCGACAGCAGCTTGGCGCCTAGCGGACAAGAGACCCAGTACTTC. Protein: CDSSLAPSGQETQYF. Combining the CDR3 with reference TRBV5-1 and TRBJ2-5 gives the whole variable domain KAGVTQTPRYLIKTRGQQVTLSCSPISGHRSVSWYQQTPGQGLQFLFEYFSETQRNKGNFPGRFSGRQFSNSRSEMNVSTLELGDSALYLCDSSLAPSGQETQYFGPGTRLLVL.